A selection of T cell receptor beta chains follows, all from one sample in a study of T cells in Graves' hyperthyroidism and ophthalmopathy. TCRdb re-called the multiplex PCR reads with MiXCR, one entry per CDR3 protein. The sample includes hundreds of thousands of distinct CDR3 sequences, around a fifth of them seen just once. The sample comprised blood. The receptors come from a woman in her sixties or seventies with Graves' ophthalmopathy. The conserved cysteine and the conserved F or W are not part of the CDR3 here. The order of the fields is CDR3 length, V gene, J gene, D gene, CDR3 protein. The D gene is left open where the match is weak.

>12|TRBV12-5|TRBJ2-3|-
ASVRDRSTDTQY
>12|TRBV20-1|TRBJ1-6|-
SARVGQGDSPLH
>14|TRBV9|TRBJ1-1|TRBD1
ASSPPGQGVNTEAF
>13|TRBV20-1|TRBJ2-1|TRBD2
SARKGLAGIYEQF
>16|TRBV11-2|TRBJ1-1|-
ASSLGHRVWFRNTEAF
>12|TRBV19|TRBJ2-7|TRBD1
ASSIGQGAREQY
>13|TRBV28|TRBJ2-2|-
ASKLAGDTPGELF
>11|TRBV27|TRBJ2-3|-
ASKRRSPDTQY
>13|TRBV28|TRBJ2-1|-
ASSLSNPPSGEQF
>11|TRBV7-2|TRBJ1-5|-
ASSLESKQPQH
>13|TRBV5-1|TRBJ2-5|TRBD2
ASSLSSSGTETQY
>14|TRBV12-3/TRBV12-4|TRBJ2-1|-
ASSLVEGGSYNEQF
>12|TRBV4-2|TRBJ2-3|-
ASSQDLGTDTQY
>11|TRBV10-3|TRBJ1-1|-
AISGDKNTGAF
>12|TRBV10-2|TRBJ2-7|-
ASSDRAPSYEQY
>14|TRBV7-2|TRBJ2-6|-
TSRLSSIHRANVLT
>12|TRBV5-1|TRBJ2-1|-
ASSMEGVYNEQF
>10|TRBV3-1|TRBJ1-3|-
ASSHRVNTIY
>12|TRBV4-1|TRBJ1-6|-
ASSQGRGDSPLH
>13|TRBV2|TRBJ2-7|-
ASSGEVTVSYEQY
>11|TRBV12-3/TRBV12-4|TRBJ2-5|-
ASSQLASETQY
>16|TRBV28|TRBJ2-3|TRBD2
ASGPHQGLAGGGDTQY
>12|TRBV7-9|TRBJ1-1|-
ASSSWTYRTEAF
>10|TRBV15|TRBJ2-3|-
ATSRDGTTPY
>13|TRBV3-1|TRBJ2-3|TRBD2
ASRSSGRAGDTQY
>13|TRBV5-1|TRBJ1-1|-
ASKSPGHQNTEAF
>15|TRBV7-3|TRBJ2-2|-
ASSLMGGTDNTGELF
>15|TRBV12-5|TRBJ1-6|-
ASGLVGGGAGYSPLH
>14|TRBV20-1|TRBJ1-5|TRBD1
SARAGQGWGNQPQH
>13|TRBV7-2|TRBJ1-2|-
ASSLGAGLRSGYT
>13|TRBV7-8|TRBJ2-3|TRBD2
ASSLGGLSTDTQY
>13|TRBV3-1|TRBJ1-1|-
ASSPQTQGGTEAF
>13|TRBV11-2|TRBJ2-3|-
ASSLEAASTDTQY
>17|TRBV6-1|TRBJ2-5|TRBD2
ASSPRQGRIAGGLETQY
>15|TRBV28|TRBJ1-2|TRBD1
ASSELTGAAVNYDYT
>12|TRBV30|TRBJ2-7|TRBD2
AWKKGLAGVEQY
>14|TRBV7-2|TRBJ2-7|TRBD2
ASSLGIAGGQGEQY
>12|TRBV3-1|TRBJ2-1|TRBD1
ASSPRTGTMKQF